This T cell receptor (beta chain) stems from a study of blood T cell repertoires in COVID-19. This clone came up a few times. This table comes from immunoSEQ multiplex PCR, and its TCRdb copy is limited to in-frame clones, with some not included. The table lists around 200,000 clones, about 84% of them singletons. Germline lookup yields CDR1 SGHVS and CDR2 FNYEAQ. This CDR3 is built from 15 residues. Trimming removed 2 bases from V and 4 bases from J, with 14 bases in between. This rearrangement joins TRBV7-6 to TRBJ1-1, with D uncertain. The TCR comes from a man in his forties with acute COVID-19. Material: PBMCs or T cells enriched from blood (not recorded which). The DNA of the CDR3 is TGTGCCAGCAGCTTATTCGGATCCAGCGGCACTGAAGCTTTCTTT. This encodes CASSLFGSSGTEAFF.